The next 18 T cell receptor beta chains were all read from a single sample in a study of blood T cells in healthy people across ages. Through a sample-barcoded 5' primer and a J-beta primer mix, a second PCR was run for roughly 7 to 11 cycles. Each CDR3 protein is one row after TCRdb ran MiXCR on the 5' RACE reads. The sample has about 780,000 distinct CDR3 sequences; about 47% are singletons. The sequenced sample consisted of blood. All receptors derive from a man aged 80 or over in good health.

This clonotype has a handful of counts. The rearrangement uses TRBV20-1 and TRBJ1-2; D is ambiguous. The germline V gene has CDR1 DFQATT and CDR2 SNEGSKA (reference sequence). This CDR3 spans 13 amino acids. Trimming removed 0 bases from V and 8 bases from J, with 13 bases in between. The CDR3 coding sequence is TGCAGTGCTAGAGAGTCACTTACGGGGGGCTACACCTTC. Protein sequence: CSARESLTGGYTF.

This clonotype has more than one count but fewer than ten. The V gene is TRBV7-2, the J gene TRBJ1-2; D uncertain. This CDR3 comprises 16 residues. The V and J ends lost 2 bases and 0 bases respectively, with 13 bases between them. CDR1 is SGHTA, CDR2 FQGNSA, per germline. The CDR3 region has the DNA TGTGCCAGCAGCTTACAAACCGGCGCAGCTAACTATGGCTACACCTTC. This translates into CASSLQTGAANYGYTF.

This chain uses TRBV5-6 with TRBJ2-5; 9 nucleotides align to TRBD2. The CDR3 runs to 14 residues. The ends lost 3 bases at V and 5 bases at J; junction bases unmatched: 5. Germline V gene sequence: CDR1 SGHDT, CDR2 YYEEEE. This chain's CDR3 is CASSSTSGGETQYF. The CDR3 DNA follows: TGTGCCAGCAGCTCGACTAGCGGAGGGGAGACCCAGTACTTC.

The chain employs TRBV11-2 and TRBJ2-1, with D possibly being TRBD2 (5 bases). This CDR3 contains 14 residues. CDR1 and CDR2 from the germline V gene are SGHAT and FQNNGV. Trimming stripped 0 bases from V and 12 bases from J, with 15 bases between. The CDR3 sequence: CASSLDRLASGQFF. The CDR3 DNA follows: TGTGCCAGCAGCTTAGATCGGCTAGCAAGCGGGCAGTTCTTC.

There are a few counts of this clonotype. The CDR3, as DNA: TGTGCCAGCAGTTCCCCCGGGACTAGCGGCAATGAGCAGTTCTTC. Translation: CASSSPGTSGNEQFF. The chain recombines TRBV27 with TRBJ2-1, with 11 nucleotides matching TRBD2. Looked up from germline, CDR1 is MNHEY and CDR2 is SMNVEV (reference sequence). The CDR3 spans 15 residues. V gave up 4 bases and J gave up 6 bases; unmatched junction bases: 5.

This clonotype has just a few counts. The chain has TRBV29-1 and TRBJ2-7, with 7 bases aligning to TRBD2. The CDR3 totals 14 residues. CDR1 and CDR2 (germline): SQVTM, ANQGSEA. V shed 5 bases, J shed 3 bases, and the junction held 10 bases outside the gene matches. DNA for the CDR3: TGCAGCGTTTTTGCTGCGGGAGCCCACTACGAGCAGTACTTC. Its translation: CSVFAAGAHYEQYF.

In its sample, this clonotype was seen a few times. V is TRBV29-1 and J is TRBJ2-5, with a weak D call TRBD2 (6 bases). CDR1 SQVTM and CDR2 ANQGSEA come from the germline V gene. This CDR3 spans 11 amino acids. The ends were cut back, 6 bases at V and 5 bases at J, with 10 bases in the middle. The CDR3 here is CSVARDETQYF. The CDR3 bases are TGCAGCGTGGCGCGGGACGAGACCCAGTACTTC.

The V and J genes are TRBV15 and TRBJ2-5, with D perhaps matching TRBD2 (5 bases). Germline V lookup: CDR1 LNHNV, CDR2 YYDKDF (reference sequence). V was trimmed by 0 bases and J by 1 base, leaving 9 bases between them. The CDR3 is 15 amino acids. For the CDR3, the DNA is TGTGCCACCAGCAGAGATAAAAGCGGCCAAGAGACCCAGTACTTC. It is translated as CATSRDKSGQETQYF.

This clonotype was observed a single time. A much more abundant neighbour one base away suggests this may be a read error. V usage is TRBV12-3 or TRBV12-4 and J usage is TRBJ2-5, with 7 positions matching TRBD2. The last part of the DNA fits TRBJ2-7 better; the J call may be wrong. This CDR3 comprises 14 residues. CDR3 residues: CASSLSREFIEQYF. The CDR3 coding sequence is TGTGCCAGCAGTTTGTCGCGGGAGTTCATCGAGCAGTACTTC.

This sequence joins TRBV28 and TRBJ2-5; maybe TRBD2 (6 bases). The CDR3 extends over 12 amino acids. Trimming cost V 6 bases and J 10 bases, with 15 bases left between them. Germline values: CDR1 MDHEN, CDR2 SYDVKM. CDR3 sequence: CASSASGTYQYF. The CDR3 DNA sequence: TGTGCCAGCAGCGCCTCCGGGACTTACCAGTACTTC.

Only a few counts were recorded for this clonotype. The CDR3 loop is CASSPLRGKTDTQYF. Here the CDR3 DNA reads TGTGCCAGCTCACCCCTGAGAGGGAAGACAGATACGCAGTATTTT. The chain uses TRBV18 and TRBJ2-3, with D maybe TRBD2 (5 bases). Trimming shortened V by 3 bases and J by 3 bases, and 13 bases separated the two germline ends. CDR3 length: 15 amino acids. Germline CDR1 is KGHSH and CDR2 is LQKENI.

Only a few counts were recorded for this clonotype. Since a much larger clone is just one base distant, this may be a read error. This chain connects TRBV29-1 to TRBJ2-5; 11 positions agree with TRBD2. Germline CDR1 and CDR2: SQVTM and ANQGSEA. Trimming took 6 bases from V and 11 from J; bases not matched to a gene: 17. The CDR3 has 15 residues. CDR3 nucleotides: TGCAGCGTCCTTATATTAGCGGGAGGGAACAATGAGCAGTACTTC. It codes for CSVLILAGGNNEQYF.

The rearrangement joins TRBV20-1 to TRBJ2-3; 9 positions agree with TRBD2. The CDR3 sequence is 16 residues long. Trimming removed 3 bases from V and 2 bases from J; junction bases left unmatched: 9. Germline values: CDR1 DFQATT, CDR2 SNEGSKA (reference sequence). DNA for the CDR3: TGCAGTGCTAGTCAGCCGGCGGGAGGGGACACAGATACGCAGTATTTT. It codes for CSASQPAGGDTDTQYF.

This sequence joins TRBV27 and TRBJ2-1; perhaps TRBD1 as D (6 bases). In germline, CDR1 is MNHEY, CDR2 SMNVEV (reference sequence). The CDR3 has 15 amino acids. The V end lost 2 bases, the J end lost 5 bases, and 13 bases lay between the germline ends. CDR3 protein: CASSLVGGPNNEQFF. DNA for the CDR3: TGTGCCAGCAGTTTAGTAGGGGGTCCCAACAATGAGCAGTTCTTC.

Regarding this clonotype: One junction end disagrees with the germline gene, perhaps due to a read error. The chain links TRBV5-1 to TRBJ2-1, with D uncertain. Germline-derived CDR1 and CDR2 are SGHRS and YFSETQ. This CDR3 comprises 14 residues. DNA for the CDR3: TGCGTCAGCAGCTTGGCGGCCACGTACAATGAGCAGTTCTTC. Protein product: CVSSLAATYNEQFF.

J is TRBJ2-5 and V is TRBV29-1, with unresolved D. CDR3 length: 11 amino acids. V was shortened by 6 bases and J by 0 bases, with 5 bases between the two germline ends. CDR1 and CDR2 from the germline V gene are SQVTM and ANQGSEA. CDR3 coding DNA: TGCAGCGTCATGAACCAAGAGACCCAGTACTTC. This codes for CSVMNQETQYF.

The chain has TRBV6-1 and TRBJ2-1; possible D gene TRBD2, 6 bases. The V end lost 4 bases, the J end lost 4 bases, and 8 bases lay between the germline ends. In germline, CDR1 is MNHNS, CDR2 SASEGT. The CDR3 sequence is 13 residues long. CDR3 loop: CASSGTTYNEQFF. The CDR3 DNA is TGTGCCAGCAGTGGGACTACATACAATGAGCAGTTCTTC.

CDR3 in DNA: TGTGCCACAGAAGCCAGCGGGGCCCCAGATACGCAGTATTTT. Amino acid sequence: CATEASGAPDTQYF. The chain couples TRBV24-1 to TRBJ2-3; TRBD2 matches 7 bases. The CDR3 has 14 residues. The J segment lost 4 bases and the V segment lost 10 bases, leaving 10 bases of the junction unmatched. Germline V gene sequence: CDR1 KGHDR, CDR2 SFDVKD.